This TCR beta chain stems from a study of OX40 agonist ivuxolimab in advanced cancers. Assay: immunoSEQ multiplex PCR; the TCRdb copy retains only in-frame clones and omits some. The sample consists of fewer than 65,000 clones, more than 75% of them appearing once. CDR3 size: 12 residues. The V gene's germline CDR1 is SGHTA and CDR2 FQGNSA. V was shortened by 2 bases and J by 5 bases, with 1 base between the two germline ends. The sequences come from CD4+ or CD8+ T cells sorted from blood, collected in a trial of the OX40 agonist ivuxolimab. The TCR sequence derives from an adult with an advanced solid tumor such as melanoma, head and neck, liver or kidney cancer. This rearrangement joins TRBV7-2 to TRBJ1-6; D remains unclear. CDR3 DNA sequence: TGTGCCAGCAGCTTAAATAATTCACCCCTCCACTTT. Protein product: CASSLNNSPLHF.